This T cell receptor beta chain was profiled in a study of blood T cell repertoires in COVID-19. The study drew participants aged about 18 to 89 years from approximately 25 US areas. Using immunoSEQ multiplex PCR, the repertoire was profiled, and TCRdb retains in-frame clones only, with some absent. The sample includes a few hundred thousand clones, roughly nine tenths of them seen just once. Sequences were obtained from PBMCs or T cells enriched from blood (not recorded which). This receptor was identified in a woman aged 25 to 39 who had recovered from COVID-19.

The CDR3 coding sequence is TGTGCCAGCAGTGAAGGGGGGGCAAGCAATCAGCCCCAGCATTTT. Translated, it gives CASSEGGASNQPQHF. The chain has TRBV25-1 and TRBJ1-5; possible D gene TRBD1, 6 bases. The CDR3 length is 15 residues. V gave up 2 bases and J gave up 1 base, with 9 bases separating them. Germline CDR1 MGHDK, CDR2 SYGVNS.